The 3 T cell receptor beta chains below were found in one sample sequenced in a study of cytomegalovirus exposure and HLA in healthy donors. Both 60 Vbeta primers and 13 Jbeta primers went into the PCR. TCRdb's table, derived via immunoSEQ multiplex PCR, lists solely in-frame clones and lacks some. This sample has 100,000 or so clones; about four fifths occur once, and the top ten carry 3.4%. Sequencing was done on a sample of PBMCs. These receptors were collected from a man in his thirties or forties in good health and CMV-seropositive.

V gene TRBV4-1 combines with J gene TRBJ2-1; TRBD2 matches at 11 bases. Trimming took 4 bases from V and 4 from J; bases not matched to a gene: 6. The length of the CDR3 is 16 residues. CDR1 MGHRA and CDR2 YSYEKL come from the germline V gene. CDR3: CASSPATSGIYNEQFF. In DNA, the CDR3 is TGCGCCAGCAGCCCTGCGACTAGCGGGATTTACAATGAGCAGTTCTTC.

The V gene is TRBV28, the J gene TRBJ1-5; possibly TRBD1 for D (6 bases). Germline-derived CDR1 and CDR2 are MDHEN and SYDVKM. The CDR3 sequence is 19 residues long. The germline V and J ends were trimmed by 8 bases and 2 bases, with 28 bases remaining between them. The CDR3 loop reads CASRTCLVTGGICNQPQHF. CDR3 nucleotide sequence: TGTGCCAGCCGGACTTGTTTGGTGACAGGCGGTATTTGCAATCAGCCCCAGCATTTT.

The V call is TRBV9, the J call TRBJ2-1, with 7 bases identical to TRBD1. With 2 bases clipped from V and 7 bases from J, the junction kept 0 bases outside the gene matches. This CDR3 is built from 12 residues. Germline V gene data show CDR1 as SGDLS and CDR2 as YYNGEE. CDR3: CASSVTGNEQFF. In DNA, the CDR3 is TGTGCCAGCAGCGTGACAGGGAATGAGCAGTTCTTC.